One and the same sample provided the 28 T cell receptor beta chains below, sequenced in a study of cytomegalovirus exposure and HLA in healthy donors. The PCR was carried out with 60 Vbeta primers and 13 Jbeta primers. Profiling relied on immunoSEQ multiplex PCR, and the TCRdb table lists in-frame clones only, not all of them. The table shows over 100,000 clones, with roughly 88% occurring only once. The material sequenced was PBMCs. The receptors here all came from a woman in her late teens or twenties in good health and CMV-seropositive.

The CDR3 coding sequence is TGTGCCAGCAGTGAAGCGGAGAGTGGTAGCGGCTCCGAGCAGTACTTC. It encodes CASSEAESGSGSEQYF. The rearrangement joins TRBV6-1 to TRBJ2-7, with a possible D match to TRBD2 (6 bases). V dropped 0 bases and J dropped 6 bases, with 18 bases sitting between them. Germline CDR1 and CDR2: MNHNS and SASEGT. CDR3 size: 16 residues.

The V gene is TRBV5-4, the J gene TRBJ2-4; TRBD2 matches at 7 bases. Germline V gene data show CDR1 as SGHNT and CDR2 as YYREEE (reference sequence). This CDR3 spans 15 amino acids. V shed 0 bases, J shed 6 bases, and the junction held 6 bases outside the gene matches. CDR3 nucleotide sequence: TGTGCCAGCAGCTTGGATGGGGGGGGAGGAAACATTCAGTACTTC. It yields the protein CASSLDGGGGNIQYF.

The gene calls are TRBV19 and TRBJ1-2; the match to TRBD1 covers 7 bases. The CDR3 extends over 14 amino acids. The V gene end was trimmed by 5 bases and the J gene end by 0 bases; junction bases not matched to a gene: 3. CDR1 and CDR2 (germline): LNHDA, SQIVND (reference sequence). The CDR3 coding sequence is TGTGCCAGTAGTCGACAGGGCCCTAACTATGGCTACACCTTC. It specifies CASSRQGPNYGYTF.

This clone was seen once. The J gene is TRBJ2-3, the V gene TRBV25-1; 9 bases are a match to TRBD1. The V segment lost 10 bases and the J segment 0 bases; nucleotides outside the gene matches: 14. Germline lookup yields CDR1 MGHDK and CDR2 SYGVNS. This CDR3 has 17 amino acids. The CDR3 spells CATATGGRGFSTDTQYF. CDR3 sequence (DNA): TGTGCCACCGCTACAGGGGGCAGGGGCTTTAGCACAGATACGCAGTATTTT.

J is TRBJ1-4 and V is TRBV25-1; 7 bases line up with TRBD1. V dropped 1 base and J dropped 0; count of bases not matched to a gene: 2. This CDR3 region has 16 residues. Germline values: CDR1 MGHDK, CDR2 SYGVNS. In DNA form, the CDR3 reads TGTGCCAGCAGTGAATCCGACAGGGCAACTAATGAAAAACTGTTTTTT. It is translated as CASSESDRATNEKLFF.

This clone was counted between two and nine times. This chain links TRBV6-5 with TRBJ1-1, with D unresolved. CDR1 and CDR2 from the germline V gene are MNHEY and SVGAGI. The V and J ends lost 7 bases and 5 bases respectively, with 8 bases between them. This CDR3 is 11 amino acids long. This chain's CDR3 is CASTRGTEAFF. The CDR3 DNA reads as TGTGCCAGCACCCGAGGGACTGAAGCTTTCTTT.

A few counts support this clone. V and J are TRBV4-2 and TRBJ2-5; the match to TRBD2 covers 15 bases. Germline CDR1 LGHNA, CDR2 YNFKEQ. The V and J ends lost 3 bases and 4 bases, in that order; junction bases with no gene match: 0. The CDR3 is 15 residues long. This chain's CDR3 is CASSQGLAGGETQYF. CDR3 sequence (DNA): TGTGCCAGCAGCCAGGGACTAGCGGGGGGAGAGACCCAGTACTTC.

This sequence joins TRBV6-5 and TRBJ1-5; 7 bases agree with TRBD1. Germline assignment: CDR1 MNHEY and CDR2 SVGAGI. J lost 2 bases, V lost 9 bases, and 4 bases had no gene match. The CDR3 length is 13 residues. CDR3 residues: CASDREGNQPQHF. CDR3 bases: TGTGCCAGTGACAGGGAGGGCAATCAGCCCCAGCATTTT.

This sequence joins TRBV7-9 and TRBJ2-2; 7 nucleotides line up with TRBD1. CDR1 SEHNR and CDR2 FQNEAQ come from the germline V gene (reference sequence). V dropped 1 base and J dropped 0; count of bases not matched to a gene: 2. The CDR3 is 16 residues long. CDR3 sequence reads: CASSLGQGSNTGELFF. In DNA form, the CDR3 reads TGTGCCAGCAGCTTAGGACAGGGATCGAACACCGGGGAGCTGTTTTTT.

The rearrangement links TRBV29-1 to TRBJ1-1; D may be TRBD1 (6 bases). V dropped 4 bases and J dropped 4 bases, with 13 bases sitting between them. This CDR3 has 13 residues. Germline V lookup: CDR1 SQVTM, CDR2 ANQGSEA. CDR3 nucleotides: TGCAGCGTTGGTACAGGGACGGGCACTGAAGCTTTCTTT. It encodes CSVGTGTGTEAFF.

The chain joins TRBV7-9 to TRBJ1-1, with TRBD1 as a possible D gene (6 bases). Germline V gives CDR1 SEHNR, CDR2 FQNEAQ (reference sequence). The V gene lost 6 bases and the J gene lost 1 base, with 9 bases spanning the gap. The CDR3 totals 13 residues. The CDR3 here is CASSSDRNTEAFF. The DNA for the CDR3 is TGTGCCAGCAGTTCGGACAGGAACACTGAAGCTTTCTTT.

The V call is TRBV25-1, the J call TRBJ2-3; D might be TRBD2 (6 bases). V was clipped by 4 bases and J by 3 bases, with 11 bases between them. Germline V gene data show CDR1 as MGHDK and CDR2 as SYGVNS. CDR3 length: 14 residues. DNA for the CDR3: TGTGCCAGCAGTGGCGCGGGGCCTACAGATACGCAGTATTTT. Translating it yields CASSGAGPTDTQYF. Full variable domain (rest looked up from reference TRBV25-1 and TRBJ2-3): EADIYQTPRYLVIGTGKKITLECSQTMGHDKMYWYQQDPGMELHLIHYSYGVNSTEKGDLSSESTVSRIRTEHFPLTLESARPSHTSQYLCASSGAGPTDTQYFGPGTRLTVL.

This rearrangement joins TRBV14 to TRBJ2-5, with 12 nucleotides matching TRBD2. The trim removed 6 bases at V and 2 bases at J, leaving 4 bases unmatched. Looked up from germline, CDR1 is SGHDN and CDR2 is FVKESK. The CDR3 contains 15 residues. DNA for the CDR3: TGTGCCAGCAGACCACTAGCGGGGGGTCAAGAGACCCAGTACTTC. Its translation is CASRPLAGGQETQYF.

The rearrangement uses TRBV4-1 and TRBJ1-3, with D unresolved. The CDR3 sequence is 16 residues long. V dropped 4 bases and J dropped 0 bases, with 13 bases sitting between them. The V gene's germline CDR1 is MGHRA and CDR2 YSYEKL. CDR3 nucleotides: TGCGCCAGCAGCCTGGCTTATCTTGACTCTGGAAACACCATATATTTT. Translating gives CASSLAYLDSGNTIYF.

The gene calls are TRBV7-2 and TRBJ2-7, with D possibly being TRBD2 (6 bases). V lost 3 bases to trimming and J lost 2 bases, with 11 bases between them. This CDR3 has 14 residues. Germline CDR1 SGHTA, CDR2 FQGNSA. CDR3 bases: TGTGCCAGCAGCTTTCAGGGACTTACCTACGAGCAGTACTTC. Translating it yields CASSFQGLTYEQYF.

J is TRBJ1-2 and V is TRBV4-1; TRBD1 matches at 12 bases. Germline lookup yields CDR1 MGHRA and CDR2 YSYEKL. The junction had 10 bases not matched to a gene; V was cut back by 6 bases and J by 8 bases. This CDR3 spans 15 amino acids. In nucleotides, the CDR3 is TGCGCCAGCAGTCACCCGGGACAGGGGGCGCGAGGCTACACCTTC. Its protein is CASSHPGQGARGYTF.

This clone was observed a few times. V usage is TRBV6-1 and J usage is TRBJ1-1, with D possibly matching TRBD1 (6 bases). The germline gives CDR1 MNHNS, CDR2 SASEGT. The V gene lost 7 bases and the J gene lost 9 bases, with 12 bases spanning the gap. The CDR3 loop spans 11 amino acids. CDR3 DNA sequence: TGTGCCAGCATTGACAGGTGGAAAGCTTTCTTT. Residues: CASIDRWKAFF.

This sequence joins TRBV19 and TRBJ2-1, with 7 bases lining up with TRBD1. The CDR3 spans 14 residues. Germline CDR1 reads LNHDA; CDR2 reads SQIVND (reference sequence). Trimming removed 5 bases from V and 4 bases from J; junction bases left unmatched: 5. The CDR3 here is CASSEGAKYNEQFF. CDR3 nucleotide sequence: TGTGCCAGTAGTGAGGGGGCGAAGTACAATGAGCAGTTCTTC.

The chain links TRBV28 to TRBJ1-1; a weak D match, TRBD1 (6 bases). The V gene lost 10 bases and the J gene lost 1 base, with 16 bases spanning the gap. Germline lookup yields CDR1 MDHEN and CDR2 SYDVKM. This CDR3 is built from 14 residues. CDR3 in DNA: TGTGCCATCGCTTCCCGGGACACGAACACTGAAGCTTTCTTT. Translated, it gives CAIASRDTNTEAFF.

This chain joins TRBV15 and TRBJ2-7; D perhaps matches TRBD2 (7 bases). Trimming removed 4 bases at V and 3 bases at J, with 10 bases between. CDR3 size: 13 residues. Germline V gene sequence: CDR1 LNHNV, CDR2 YYDKDF (reference sequence). The CDR3 nucleotides read TGTGCCACCAGCATAGGGGGGGGCTACGAGCAGTACTTC. This encodes CATSIGGGYEQYF.

The table lists this clone with a few counts. This chain uses TRBV7-3 with TRBJ1-1; D perhaps matches TRBD1 (5 bases). V gave up 4 bases and J gave up 4 bases, with 7 bases separating them. This CDR3 comprises 12 residues. Germline CDR1 is SGHTA and CDR2 is FQGTGA. CDR3 in amino acids: CASSSGLTEAFF. The CDR3 region has the DNA TGTGCCAGCAGCTCGGGACTCACTGAAGCTTTCTTT.

This chain connects TRBV5-1 to TRBJ2-3, with 7 bases that match TRBD2. J gave up 1 base and V 5 bases, and 4 bases lay outside the gene matches. Germline V lookup: CDR1 SGHRS, CDR2 YFSETQ. The CDR3 has 14 amino acids. CDR3 residues: CASSGLAGTDTQYF. The CDR3 coding sequence is TGCGCCAGCAGTGGTCTAGCGGGCACAGATACGCAGTATTTT.

This chain connects TRBV5-4 to TRBJ1-6, with TRBD1 matching 9 bases. V shed 4 bases and J 10 bases; nucleotides not matched to a gene: 6. The CDR3 has 14 amino acids. Germline V gives CDR1 SGHNT, CDR2 YYREEE (reference sequence). The CDR3 loop is CASSTGTGSSPLHF. CDR3 bases: TGTGCCAGCAGCACCGGGACAGGGTCCTCACCCCTCCACTTT. Complete variable domain (other parts from reference TRBV5-4 and TRBJ1-6): ETGVTQSPTHLIKTRGQQVTLRCSSQSGHNTVSWYQQALGQGPQFIFQYYREEENGRGNFPPRFSGLQFPNYSSELNVNALELDDSALYLCASSTGTGSSPLHFGNGTRLTVT.

The rearrangement joins TRBV4-1 to TRBJ2-7; TRBD2 might be the D (6 bases). The CDR3 spans 14 residues. Trimming pared 2 bases from V and 6 bases from J, leaving 14 bases between. Germline V gene data show CDR1 as MGHRA and CDR2 as YSYEKL. DNA for the CDR3: TGCGCCAGCAGCCAAAAGGCTCTGGGAGGCGAGCAGTACTTC. Its protein product is CASSQKALGGEQYF.

V is TRBV7-9 and J is TRBJ2-7, with unresolved D. The CDR3 loop spans 15 amino acids. Germline lookup yields CDR1 SEHNR and CDR2 FQNEAQ (reference sequence). The CDR3 loop reads CSTDIGFTTKYEQYF. CDR3 nucleotides: TGTTCCACCGATATTGGGTTCACGACAAAATACGAGCAGTACTTC.

By proportion, this clone is medium-sized. This chain links TRBV6-1 with TRBJ1-4; perhaps TRBD1 as D (5 bases). Looked up from germline, CDR1 is MNHNS and CDR2 is SASEGT. The CDR3 spans 15 residues. V lost 4 bases to trimming and J lost 10 bases, with 19 bases between them. CDR3 amino acids: CASSGFVAGSGKLFF. The CDR3 nucleotides read TGTGCCAGCAGTGGATTTGTGGCAGGGTCTGGAAAACTGTTTTTT.

Remarks on this clone: The junction does not match germline at one end; this may be a read error. The chain combines TRBV5-1 with TRBJ2-3, with 8 bases lining up with TRBD2. Germline V gene sequence: CDR1 SGHRS, CDR2 YFSETQ. The CDR3 length is 13 residues. Here the CDR3 DNA reads TGCGCCAGCAGCTTGGCGGGGGGGGAACCTGGTGATTTT. It yields the protein CASSLAGGEPGDF.

The chain employs TRBV29-1 and TRBJ2-7, with TRBD1 matching over 8 bases. The CDR3 extends over 16 amino acids. Unmatched junction bases numbered 11, after V lost 2 bases and J lost 2 bases. Germline-derived CDR1 and CDR2 are SQVTM and ANQGSEA. CDR3 DNA sequence: TGCAGCGTTGAATTTTTTGGGGGACAGGAAACCTACGAGCAGTACTTC. The encoded protein is CSVEFFGGQETYEQYF.